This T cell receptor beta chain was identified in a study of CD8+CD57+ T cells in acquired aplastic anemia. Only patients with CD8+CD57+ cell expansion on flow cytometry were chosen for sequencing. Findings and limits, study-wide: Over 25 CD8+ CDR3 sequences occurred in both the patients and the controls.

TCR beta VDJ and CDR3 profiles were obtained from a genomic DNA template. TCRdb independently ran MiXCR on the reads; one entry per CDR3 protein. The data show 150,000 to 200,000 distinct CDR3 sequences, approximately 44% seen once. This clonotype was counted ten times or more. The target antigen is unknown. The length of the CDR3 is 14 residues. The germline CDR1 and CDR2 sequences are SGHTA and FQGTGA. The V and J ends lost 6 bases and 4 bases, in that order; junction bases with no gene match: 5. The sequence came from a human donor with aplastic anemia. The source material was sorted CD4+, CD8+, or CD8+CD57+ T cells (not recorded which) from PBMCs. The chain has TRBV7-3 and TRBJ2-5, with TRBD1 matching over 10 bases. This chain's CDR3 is CASSSGQGTETQYF. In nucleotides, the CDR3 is TGTGCCAGCAGTTCGGGACAGGGGACAGAGACCCAGTACTTC. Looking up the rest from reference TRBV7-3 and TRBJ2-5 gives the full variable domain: GAGVSQTPSNKVTEKGKYVELRCDPISGHTALYWYRQSLGQGPEFLIYFQGTGAADDSGLPNDRFFAVRPEGSVSTLKIQRTERGDSAVYLCASSSGQGTETQYFGPGTRLLVL.